These T cell receptor beta chains were read from a single sample in a study of T cell repertoires in cytomegalovirus infection. TCRdb re-called the reads through MiXCR, storing one row per CDR3 protein. The table has about 310,000 distinct CDR3 sequences, roughly 15% seen once. Specimen: PBMCs. Receptor source: a human donor in good health (CMV status not recorded). Some clones in this sample may be carry-over from other donors' samples. The CDR3 runs from the conserved cysteine through the conserved F or W. Fields, in order: CDR3 length, clone size, D gene, V gene, J gene, CDR3 DNA, CDR3 protein. D genes are given only for firm matches. Not all rows give a size; the values are once, few, many and, for expanded clones, a class.

CDR3 length: 15; clone size: many; D gene: TRBD1; V gene: TRBV6-1; J gene: TRBJ2-7; CDR3 DNA: TGTGCCAGCAGTGAGGAGGGACAGGGGTCCTACGAGCAGTACTTC; CDR3 protein: CASSEEGQGSYEQYF
CDR3 length: 15; clone size: .; D gene: TRBD2; V gene: TRBV20-1; J gene: TRBJ2-5; CDR3 DNA: TGCAGTGCTAGAGGAAGAGCGGGGGGGTGGGAGACCCAGTACTTC; CDR3 protein: CSARGRAGGWETQYF
CDR3 length: 14; clone size: .; D gene: .; V gene: TRBV28; J gene: TRBJ2-1; CDR3 DNA: TGTGCCAGCAGTTTGATCGGCCCACGGGATGAGCAGTTCTTC; CDR3 protein: CASSLIGPRDEQFF
CDR3 length: 14; clone size: many; D gene: TRBD1; V gene: TRBV7-2; J gene: TRBJ1-3; CDR3 DNA: TGTGCCAGCAGCGACAGGGTCTCTGGAAACACCATATATTTT; CDR3 protein: CASSDRVSGNTIYF
CDR3 length: 15; clone size: many; D gene: TRBD2; V gene: TRBV7-2; J gene: TRBJ2-7; CDR3 DNA: TGTGCCAGCGGGACTAGCGGGGCCTCTTCCTACGAGCAGTACTTC; CDR3 protein: CASGTSGASSYEQYF
CDR3 length: 15; clone size: many; D gene: .; V gene: TRBV6-5; J gene: TRBJ1-5; CDR3 DNA: TGTGCCAGCAGTTACTCGAGGCAGGGCAGCCAGCCCCAGCATTTT; CDR3 protein: CASSYSRQGSQPQHF
CDR3 length: 15; clone size: .; D gene: .; V gene: TRBV12-3/TRBV12-4; J gene: TRBJ1-6; CDR3 DNA: TGTGCCAGCAGTTTAGTAGCGGGGTGGAATTCACCCCTCCACTTT; CDR3 protein: CASSLVAGWNSPLHF
CDR3 length: 16; clone size: .; D gene: TRBD1; V gene: TRBV28; J gene: TRBJ2-7; CDR3 DNA: TGTGCCAGCAGTCTCTCCCGAAGGACAGGGGACTACGAGCAGTACTTC; CDR3 protein: CASSLSRRTGDYEQYF
CDR3 length: 14; clone size: .; D gene: .; V gene: TRBV10-3; J gene: TRBJ1-2; CDR3 DNA: TGTGCCATCAGTGAGTCCGGGGAAACCTATGGCTACACCTTC; CDR3 protein: CAISESGETYGYTF
CDR3 length: 14; clone size: few; D gene: .; V gene: TRBV28; J gene: TRBJ1-1; CDR3 DNA: TGTGCCAGCAGCGAAATCAGTATGAACACTGAAGCTTTCTTT; CDR3 protein: CASSEISMNTEAFF
CDR3 length: 13; clone size: few; D gene: .; V gene: TRBV28; J gene: TRBJ2-3; CDR3 DNA: TGTGCCAGCAGTTTGCCCCAGGGAGATACGCAGTATTTT; CDR3 protein: CASSLPQGDTQYF
CDR3 length: 15; clone size: .; D gene: TRBD1; V gene: TRBV19; J gene: TRBJ2-2; CDR3 DNA: TGTGCCAGTAGACAAGGGGCAGGGACAGATGGGGAGCTGTTTTTT; CDR3 protein: CASRQGAGTDGELFF
CDR3 length: 16; clone size: many; D gene: .; V gene: TRBV7-2; J gene: TRBJ1-2; CDR3 DNA: TGTGCCAGCAGCTTAACGGACCCTTATTTCGGCTATGGCTACACCTTC; CDR3 protein: CASSLTDPYFGYGYTF
CDR3 length: 15; clone size: many; D gene: .; V gene: TRBV7-2; J gene: TRBJ2-1; CDR3 DNA: TGTGCCAGCAGCTTACAGGAGGGCTCCTACAATGAGCAGTTCTTC; CDR3 protein: CASSLQEGSYNEQFF
CDR3 length: 16; clone size: .; D gene: TRBD1; V gene: TRBV5-5; J gene: TRBJ2-1; CDR3 DNA: TGTGCCAGCAGCTCAAATACAGGGGCCAATTACAATGAGCAGTTCTTC; CDR3 protein: CASSSNTGANYNEQFF
CDR3 length: 16; clone size: many; D gene: .; V gene: TRBV28; J gene: TRBJ1-5; CDR3 DNA: TGTGCCAGCAGTTTGATGGGACTAGTTAGCAATCAGCCCCAGCATTTT; CDR3 protein: CASSLMGLVSNQPQHF
CDR3 length: 15; clone size: .; D gene: .; V gene: TRBV20-1; J gene: TRBJ2-1; CDR3 DNA: TGCAGTACCAAGCGGGTTGTGAGCTCCTACAATGAGCAGTTCTTC; CDR3 protein: CSTKRVVSSYNEQFF
CDR3 length: 14; clone size: few; D gene: .; V gene: TRBV12-3/TRBV12-4; J gene: TRBJ2-7; CDR3 DNA: TGTGCCAGCCGCCAAGTGGGCGGGGGCGACGAGCAGTACTTC; CDR3 protein: CASRQVGGGDEQYF
CDR3 length: 13; clone size: few; D gene: .; V gene: TRBV7-2; J gene: TRBJ1-5; CDR3 DNA: TGTGCCAGCAGCTTTTACTGGGATCAGCCCCAGCATTTT; CDR3 protein: CASSFYWDQPQHF
CDR3 length: 15; clone size: many; D gene: TRBD1; V gene: TRBV5-1; J gene: TRBJ2-2; CDR3 DNA: TGCGCCAGCAGCCTACGGACAGGGGGGACCGGGGAGCTGTTTTTT; CDR3 protein: CASSLRTGGTGELFF
CDR3 length: 16; clone size: .; D gene: TRBD2; V gene: TRBV6-5; J gene: TRBJ2-3; CDR3 DNA: TGTGCCAGCACCCTAGCCGGGACTAGCGGTGTAGATACGCAGTATTTT; CDR3 protein: CASTLAGTSGVDTQYF
CDR3 length: 15; clone size: many; D gene: TRBD1; V gene: TRBV7-2; J gene: TRBJ1-6; CDR3 DNA: TGTGCCAGCAGCCGCGGGGACAGATTGAATTCACCCCTCCACTTT; CDR3 protein: CASSRGDRLNSPLHF
CDR3 length: 12; clone size: .; D gene: TRBD2; V gene: TRBV29-1; J gene: TRBJ2-3; CDR3 DNA: TGCAGCGTTGATGCTAGCGGGGATACGCAGTATTTT; CDR3 protein: CSVDASGDTQYF
CDR3 length: 15; clone size: many; D gene: TRBD1; V gene: TRBV7-6; J gene: TRBJ2-1; CDR3 DNA: TGTGCCAGCAGAGTTGGACAGGGTCCGAACAATGAGCAGTTCTTC; CDR3 protein: CASRVGQGPNNEQFF
CDR3 length: 15; clone size: few; D gene: TRBD1; V gene: TRBV11-1; J gene: TRBJ2-1; CDR3 DNA: TGTGCCAGCAGCTCCGGACAGGGCCTCGGGAATGAGCAGTTCTTC; CDR3 protein: CASSSGQGLGNEQFF
CDR3 length: 15; clone size: many; D gene: .; V gene: TRBV7-9; J gene: TRBJ1-2; CDR3 DNA: TGTGCCAGCAGCTTAAGGGGAAGGTCGCTTGATGGCTACACCTTC; CDR3 protein: CASSLRGRSLDGYTF
CDR3 length: 16; clone size: .; D gene: TRBD1; V gene: TRBV28; J gene: TRBJ2-1; CDR3 DNA: TGTGCCAGCAGTCCCGTGGGACAGGGGATATACAATGAGCAGTTCTTC; CDR3 protein: CASSPVGQGIYNEQFF
CDR3 length: 14; clone size: .; D gene: .; V gene: TRBV2; J gene: TRBJ2-5; CDR3 DNA: TGTGCCAGCAGTCAGATCCAGGGGCAAGAGACCCAGTACTTC; CDR3 protein: CASSQIQGQETQYF